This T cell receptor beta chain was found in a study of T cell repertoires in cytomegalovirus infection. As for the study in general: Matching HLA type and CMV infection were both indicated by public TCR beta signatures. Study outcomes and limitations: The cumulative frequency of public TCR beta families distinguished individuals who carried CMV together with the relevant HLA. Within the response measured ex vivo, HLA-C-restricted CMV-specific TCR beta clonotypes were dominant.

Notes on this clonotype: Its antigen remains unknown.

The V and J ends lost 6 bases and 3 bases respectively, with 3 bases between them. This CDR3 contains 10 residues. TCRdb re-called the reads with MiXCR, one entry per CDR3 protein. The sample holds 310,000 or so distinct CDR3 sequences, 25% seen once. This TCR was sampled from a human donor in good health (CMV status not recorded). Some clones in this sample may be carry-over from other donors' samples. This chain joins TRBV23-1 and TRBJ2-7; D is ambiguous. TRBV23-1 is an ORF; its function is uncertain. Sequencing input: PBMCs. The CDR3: CASRHYEQYF. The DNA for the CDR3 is TGCGCCAGCAGACACTACGAGCAGTACTTC.